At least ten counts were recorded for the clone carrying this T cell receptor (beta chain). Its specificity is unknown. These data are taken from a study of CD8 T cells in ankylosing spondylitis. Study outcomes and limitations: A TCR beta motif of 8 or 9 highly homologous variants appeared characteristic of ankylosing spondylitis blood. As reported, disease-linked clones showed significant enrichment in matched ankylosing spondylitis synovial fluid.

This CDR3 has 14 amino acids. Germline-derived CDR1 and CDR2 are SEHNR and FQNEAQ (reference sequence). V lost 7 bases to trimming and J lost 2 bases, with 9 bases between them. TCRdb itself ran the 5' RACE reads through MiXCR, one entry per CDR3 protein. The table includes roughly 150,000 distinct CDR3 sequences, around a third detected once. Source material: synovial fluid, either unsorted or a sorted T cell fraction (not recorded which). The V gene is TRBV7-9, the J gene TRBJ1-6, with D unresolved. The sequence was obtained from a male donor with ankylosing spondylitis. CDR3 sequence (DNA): TGTGCCAGCACCGCGGGAGCCTATAATTCACCCCTCCACTTT. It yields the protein CASTAGAYNSPLHF.